This TCR beta chain was documented in a study of blood T cell repertoires in COVID-19. CDR3 length: 15 residues. The ends were cut back, 6 bases at V and 3 bases at J, with 15 bases in the middle. Germline V gives CDR1 MNHEY, CDR2 SMNVEV (reference sequence). As handled by the study authors: Estimated nucleated cell counts came from reference gene primer amplification. Profiled with immunoSEQ multiplex PCR; TCRdb holds only in-frame clones, not every one. V and J calls and clone size are those listed in that table; D and trimming were worked out from the DNA. In the table there are 140,000 or so clones, about 80% of which are singletons.

The chain couples TRBV27 to TRBJ1-5; possible D gene TRBD1, 5 bases. The TCR originated in a man in his 70s who had recovered from COVID-19. Sequencing was done on a sample of peripheral blood. The DNA for the CDR3 is TGTGCCAGCAGCTCCACAGGTTTTTTCAATCAGCCCCAGCATTTT. Translation gives CASSSTGFFNQPQHF.